This is a list of T cell receptor beta chains from one sample in a study of CD8+CD57+ T cells in acquired aplastic anemia. MiXCR, applied by TCRdb to the reads, yields one record per CDR3 protein. The sample comprises more than 250,000 distinct CDR3 sequences, around 60% of which are singletons, and around 7.6% rests with the top ten. Sequences were obtained from sorted CD4+, CD8+, or CD8+CD57+ T cells (not recorded which) from PBMCs. These receptors were collected from a human donor with severe aplastic anemia or a healthy control (not recorded which). CDR3s include the opening cysteine and the closing phenylalanine or tryptophan.

V gene,J gene,CDR3 protein
TRBV7-3,TRBJ1-5,CASSSLQGQPQHF
TRBV6-1,TRBJ1-6,CASSGGTGGSYNSPLHF
TRBV7-9,TRBJ2-5,CASSRTSPSQETQYF
TRBV24-1,TRBJ2-1,CATSDLDSPQFF
TRBV24-1,TRBJ1-3,CATSDSGTLSGNTIYF
TRBV7-3,TRBJ2-3,CASSPKGGGDTQYF
TRBV4-2,TRBJ2-2,CASSHRREAGGPGAGELFF
TRBV19,TRBJ2-6,CASSAFPTGSSGANVLTF
TRBV19,TRBJ1-5,CASSPFGGGGQPQHF
TRBV12-3/TRBV12-4,TRBJ1-1,CASSPTGVDTEAFF
TRBV29-1,TRBJ1-6,CSGTSVANSPLHF
TRBV24-1,TRBJ2-1,CATSDLGAGHSYNEQFF
TRBV11-2,TRBJ2-6,CASSYSCHSSGANVLTF
TRBV4-1,TRBJ1-6,CASSQRDRSGSPLHF
TRBV19,TRBJ1-2,CASNLFGARGYTF
TRBV4-3,TRBJ1-6,CASSQDKGHYNSPLHF
TRBV10-3,TRBJ2-1,CAISEQGTSYNEQFF
TRBV5-4,TRBJ2-5,CASSLSGIQETQYF
TRBV9,TRBJ2-3,CASSVMLTDTQYF
TRBV5-8,TRBJ2-7,CASSLVGGRAYEQYF
TRBV28,TRBJ1-1,CASRGNRGQDTEAFF
TRBV7-2,TRBJ2-2,CASSLVGQDRGELFF
TRBV29-1,TRBJ1-1,CSVEDSVWGSNTEAFF
TRBV7-3,TRBJ1-4,CASSLYRTATNEKLFF
TRBV20-1,TRBJ2-5,CSARVGRVSSGRETQYF
TRBV6-5,TRBJ2-5,CASTLTGSETQYF
TRBV5-6,TRBJ2-3,CASSARTGGTDTQYF
TRBV7-9,TRBJ1-1,CASSLIAGTGPFF
TRBV20-1,TRBJ2-7,CSARGPRDYEQYF
TRBV10-3,TRBJ1-1,CAISEQGVVTEAFF
TRBV7-9,TRBJ2-1,CASSQEPWGEQFF
TRBV24-1,TRBJ1-3,CATSDGTRSGNTIYF
TRBV7-2,TRBJ1-1,CASSSRQGLVAFF
TRBV25-1,TRBJ1-1,CASSDLGIGNTEAFF
TRBV20-1,TRBJ2-5,CSARIWTETQYF
TRBV7-9,TRBJ1-2,CASSLMGAGQGPYGYTF
TRBV6-5,TRBJ2-2,CASSYGFWGDGELFF
TRBV4-1,TRBJ2-5,CASSHQGTGQETQYF
TRBV5-4,TRBJ1-6,CASSRMGTDYNSPLHF
TRBV4-2,TRBJ2-3,CASSQGEGGGTDTQYF
TRBV7-8,TRBJ2-7,CASTKTSGSYEQYF
TRBV2,TRBJ2-1,CASRARTRTYNEQFF
TRBV10-3,TRBJ1-1,CAISESPVGAGEAFF
TRBV7-2,TRBJ2-7,CASSLPSRQRTSSYEQYF